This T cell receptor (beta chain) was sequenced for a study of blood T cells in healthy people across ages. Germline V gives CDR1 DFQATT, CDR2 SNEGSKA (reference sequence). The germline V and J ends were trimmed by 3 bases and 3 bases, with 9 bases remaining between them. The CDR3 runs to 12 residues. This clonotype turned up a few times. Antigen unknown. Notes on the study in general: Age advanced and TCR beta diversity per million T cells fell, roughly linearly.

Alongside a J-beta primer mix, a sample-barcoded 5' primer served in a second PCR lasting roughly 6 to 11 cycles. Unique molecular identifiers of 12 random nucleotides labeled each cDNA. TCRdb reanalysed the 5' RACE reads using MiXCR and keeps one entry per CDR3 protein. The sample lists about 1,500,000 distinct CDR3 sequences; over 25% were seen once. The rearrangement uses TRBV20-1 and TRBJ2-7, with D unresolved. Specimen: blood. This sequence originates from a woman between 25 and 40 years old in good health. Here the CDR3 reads CSASQDVYEQYF. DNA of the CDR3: TGCAGTGCTAGCCAGGATGTCTACGAGCAGTACTTC.